Presented here are 8 T cell receptor beta chains from one specimen sequenced in a study of blood T cell repertoires in COVID-19. Method: immunoSEQ multiplex PCR; TCRdb's copy keeps in-frame clones and lacks some. The table records nearly 250,000 clones, 85% of them present only once. Sequencing input: PBMCs or T cells enriched from blood (not recorded which). These receptors were taken from a woman aged 45 to 65 with acute COVID-19.

The chain joins TRBV3-1 (or the pseudogene TRBV3-2) to TRBJ2-7; TRBD1 matches at 8 bases. Germline loops: CDR1 LGHDT, CDR2 YNNKEL (reference sequence). V shed 0 bases and J 5 bases; nucleotides not matched to a gene: 9. The CDR3 contains 16 residues. CDR3: CASSQDPRTGFHEQYF. The CDR3 DNA reads as TGTGCCAGCAGCCAAGATCCCCGGACAGGGTTCCACGAGCAGTACTTC.

The J gene is TRBJ2-3, the V gene TRBV11-2; TRBD1 agrees at 9 bases. The V gene's germline CDR1 is SGHAT and CDR2 FQNNGV. V was pared by 4 bases and J by 4 bases, with 9 bases of the junction left unmatched. The CDR3 is 16 residues long. Here the CDR3 DNA reads TGTGCCAGCAGCTCAACAGGGGGCGTAAAATCAGATACGCAGTATTTT. Translated, it gives CASSSTGGVKSDTQYF.

V gene TRBV7-9 combines with J gene TRBJ1-3; the D is unclear. The CDR3 spans 13 residues. Germline CDR1 reads SEHNR; CDR2 reads FQNEAQ (reference sequence). Trimming cost V 5 bases and J 2 bases, with 7 bases left between them. In nucleotides, the CDR3 is TGTGCCAGCAGCCCCCCTCCTGGAAACACCATATATTTT. As protein: CASSPPPGNTIYF.

Only one count was recorded for this clone. This chain joins TRBV12-3 or TRBV12-4 and TRBJ2-7, with 7 bases aligning to TRBD1. V dropped 1 base and J dropped 5; count of bases not matched to a gene: 2. CDR3 size: 13 residues. The CDR3 reads CASSLGRGNEQYF. As DNA, the CDR3 is TGTGCCAGCAGTTTAGGCAGGGGGAACGAGCAGTACTTC.

The rearrangement joins TRBV2 to TRBJ1-2; the match to TRBD1 covers 10 bases. After removal of 8 bases from V and 8 bases from J, the junction contained 11 bases not matched to a gene. CDR3 length: 14 residues. Germline values: CDR1 SNHLY, CDR2 FYNNEI. CDR3 residues: CASRLRQGARGYTF. Here the CDR3 DNA reads TGTGCCAGCCGATTGAGACAGGGGGCGCGGGGCTACACCTTC.

The V gene is TRBV19, the J gene TRBJ1-5; no reliable D call. Trimming cost V 3 bases and J 5 bases, with 8 bases left between them. Germline CDR1 is LNHDA and CDR2 is SQIVND (reference sequence). This CDR3 is 13 amino acids long. CDR3 DNA: TGTGCCAGTAGTATTGGGGAGTATCAGCCCCAGCATTTT. Its protein is CASSIGEYQPQHF.

This clone came up many times. This rearrangement joins TRBV5-4 to TRBJ1-5, with 10 positions matching TRBD1. Germline trimming cut 4 bases from V and 1 base from J; bases unmatched to any gene: 8. The V gene's germline CDR1 is SGHNT and CDR2 YYREEE (reference sequence). The CDR3 runs to 17 residues. CDR3 protein: CASSPFPDRGSNQPQHF. The CDR3, as DNA: TGTGCCAGCAGCCCATTCCCGGACAGGGGGAGCAATCAGCCCCAGCATTTT.

The rearrangement joins TRBV2 to TRBJ1-2, with D maybe TRBD1 (5 bases). With 4 bases removed from V and 8 bases from J, the gap between germline ends came to 11 bases. Germline V lookup: CDR1 SNHLY, CDR2 FYNNEI. This CDR3 has 12 amino acids. CDR3 nucleotides: TGTGCCAGCAGTGGGGGCTTTGGGGGCTACACCTTC. Amino acids: CASSGGFGGYTF.